One sample yielded the 32 T cell receptor beta chains listed below, sequenced in a study of shared clonotypes between healthy human individuals. This table comes from immunoSEQ multiplex PCR, and its TCRdb copy is limited to in-frame clones, with some not included. The sample has about 1 million clones, 70% to 80% seen once. The sample taken for sequencing was memory CD4+ T cells sorted from blood. Subset: CD45RA-negative fraction. These receptors all stem from a man younger than 35 in good health.

This clone was recorded at least ten times. This same CDR3 is encoded by further DNA sequences in the sample. V is TRBV5-1 and J is TRBJ2-3, with 7 bases fitting TRBD1. This CDR3 spans 14 amino acids. After removal of 4 bases from V and 0 bases from J, the junction contained 2 bases not matched to a gene. CDR1 SGHRS and CDR2 YFSETQ come from the germline V gene. CDR3 DNA: TGCGCCAGCAGCCCGGGACAGAGCACAGATACGCAGTATTTT. Protein product: CASSPGQSTDTQYF.

The chain combines TRBV9 with TRBJ1-6; TRBD1 might be the D (6 bases). V lost 4 bases, J lost 8 bases, and 16 bases lay in between. The CDR3 is made up of 15 amino acids. Germline CDR1 and CDR2: SGDLS and YYNGEE. The CDR3 is CASSPRTEKDSPLHF. In DNA, the CDR3 is TGTGCCAGCAGCCCACGGACAGAAAAAGATTCACCCCTCCACTTT.

The gene calls are TRBV30 and TRBJ2-7; D might be TRBD1 (7 bases). Germline values: CDR1 GTSNPN, CDR2 SVGIG (reference sequence). V dropped 5 bases and J dropped 3 bases, with 17 bases sitting between them. The CDR3 covers 14 residues. CDR3 in DNA: TGTGCCTGGGGAGGGGACAGCGCTAGCTACGAGCAGTACTTC. It encodes CAWGGDSASYEQYF.

The rearrangement links TRBV7-2 to TRBJ1-1, with D possibly matching TRBD1 (5 bases). Germline V CDR1 and CDR2: SGHTA, FQGNSA. The CDR3 is 16 amino acids. Trimming stripped 1 base from V and 4 bases from J, with 16 bases between. The chain's CDR3 is CASSLGSPGLGTEAFF. CDR3 sequence (DNA): TGTGCCAGCAGCTTAGGGTCCCCAGGGCTGGGCACTGAAGCTTTCTTT.

The V call is TRBV5-5, the J call TRBJ1-3, with D uncertain. V lost 4 bases and J 4 bases, leaving 21 bases between the germline ends. From germline, CDR1 is SGHKS and CDR2 YYEKEE (reference sequence). The CDR3 is 17 residues long. The CDR3 DNA follows: TGTGCCAGCAGCCGCGACGGGGATAACTTGTCAGGAAACACCATATATTTT. Translating gives CASSRDGDNLSGNTIYF.

This chain connects TRBV6-6 to TRBJ2-7; 12 nucleotides agree with TRBD1. The CDR3 contains 15 residues. The germline gives CDR1 MNHNY, CDR2 SVGAGI (reference sequence). J lost 2 bases, V lost 4 bases, and 3 bases had no gene match. CDR3 sequence (DNA): TGTGCCAGCAGTTCCGGGACAGGGGGCCCCTACGAGCAGTACTTC. Residues: CASSSGTGGPYEQYF.

For this clone: Other DNA sequences within the sample encode an identical CDR3. The J gene is TRBJ2-7, the V gene TRBV6-1; no definite D call. CDR3 length: 11 amino acids. Germline V CDR1 and CDR2: MNHNS, SASEGT. Trimming pared 3 bases from V and 4 bases from J, leaving 4 bases between. The CDR3: CASSDRYEQYF. CDR3 in DNA: TGTGCCAGCAGTGACAGATACGAGCAGTACTTC.

This chain joins TRBV19 and TRBJ2-2; perhaps TRBD1 as D (5 bases). Between the trimmed V and J ends, which lost 2 bases and 3 bases, there was a span of 13 bases. The CDR3 covers 16 residues. Germline V gene lookup returns CDR1 LNHDA and CDR2 SQIVND (reference sequence). The CDR3 sequence: CASSIKQVPDTGELFF. The CDR3, as DNA: TGTGCCAGTAGTATAAAACAGGTTCCCGACACCGGGGAGCTGTTTTTT.

Comments on this clone: At one end, the junction sequence differs from germline, possibly due to a read error. This chain links TRBV7-7 with TRBJ2-2; TRBD2 agrees at 9 bases. Germline CDR1 reads SSHAT; CDR2 reads FNYEAQ (reference sequence). This CDR3 contains 14 residues. The CDR3 nucleotides are TGTGCTAGCAGCCAGGGACTAGCCTCCGGGGAGCTGTTTTTT. Its translation is CASSQGLASGELFF.

V gene TRBV6-1 combines with J gene TRBJ1-1; D may be TRBD1 (6 bases). CDR3 size: 14 residues. Between the trimmed V and J ends, which lost 6 bases and 1 base, there was a span of 12 bases. CDR1 is MNHNS and CDR2 is SASEGT in the germline V gene. The CDR3 spells CASRFGTTNTEAFF. CDR3 bases: TGTGCCAGCAGATTCGGGACAACGAACACTGAAGCTTTCTTT.

The V gene is TRBV19, the J gene TRBJ1-3, with D possibly matching TRBD1 (6 bases). Trimming took off 9 bases at V and 4 bases at J, with 13 bases between the two ends. CDR3 size: 13 residues. Germline V gene lookup returns CDR1 LNHDA and CDR2 SQIVND (reference sequence). This CDR3 reads CASQPGGGNTIYF. The CDR3 coding sequence is TGTGCCAGCCAGCCTGGGGGCGGAAACACCATATATTTT.

Points on this clone: Other DNA sequences in the sample encode the same CDR3. CDR3 region: CASSLVAGESYEQYF. In nucleotides, the CDR3 is TGTGCCAGCAGCTTAGTGGCGGGAGAGAGCTACGAGCAGTACTTC. The chain has TRBV11-2 and TRBJ2-7; 7 bases align to TRBD2. Germline values: CDR1 SGHAT, CDR2 FQNNGV. This CDR3 comprises 15 residues. V dropped 1 base and J dropped 3; count of bases not matched to a gene: 6.

Worth noting for this clone: Other DNA sequences in the sample encode the same CDR3. The CDR3 nucleotides are TGCGCCAGCAGTGAGTCTTCCGGCAGGGGGCAAGAGACCCAGTACTTC. Its translation: CASSESSGRGQETQYF. The chain employs TRBV10-1 and TRBJ2-5; 7 bases line up with TRBD1. The germline CDR1 and CDR2 sequences are WNHNN and SYGVQD (reference sequence). V gave up 0 bases and J gave up 2 bases; unmatched junction bases: 6. The CDR3 contains 16 residues.

Comments on this clone: Additional DNA sequences in this sample encode the identical CDR3. The chain recombines TRBV7-9 with TRBJ2-4; no clear D gene. The germline V gene has CDR1 SEHNR and CDR2 FQNEAQ (reference sequence). This CDR3 region has 11 residues. Trimming took 6 bases from V and 7 from J, leaving 7 bases between them. The CDR3 loop reads CASSSTNIQYF. The CDR3, as DNA: TGTGCCAGCAGTTCGACTAACATTCAGTACTTC.

The V and J genes are TRBV13 and TRBJ2-3; D gene ambiguous. Looked up from germline, CDR1 is PRHDT and CDR2 is FYEKMQ (reference sequence). The ends were cut back, 8 bases at V and 0 bases at J, with 9 bases in the middle. The CDR3 contains 13 residues. The CDR3 region is CASSRKSTDTQYF. CDR3 DNA sequence: TGTGCCAGCTCGAGGAAGAGCACAGATACGCAGTATTTT.

This sequence joins TRBV7-2 and TRBJ1-2, with 7 bases identical to TRBD1. The ends lost 5 bases at V and 8 bases at J; junction bases unmatched: 8. The CDR3 totals 13 residues. Per germline, CDR1 SGHTA and CDR2 FQGNSA. As DNA, the CDR3 is TGTGCCAGCAGCCAAGGACAGGCCGCGGGCTACACCTTC. Amino acid sequence: CASSQGQAAGYTF.

The chain combines TRBV2 with TRBJ2-2; no clear D. The germline V gene has CDR1 SNHLY and CDR2 FYNNEI. Trimming left V 1 base short and J 0 bases short, with 6 bases between. The CDR3 runs 15 residues. This CDR3 reads CASSEVVSNTGELFF. Written as DNA, the CDR3 is TGTGCCAGCAGTGAAGTTGTTTCGAACACCGGGGAGCTGTTTTTT.

The V and J genes are TRBV7-9 and TRBJ1-4; no clear D gene. Trimming shortened V by 3 bases and J by 7 bases, and 18 bases separated the two germline ends. Germline V lookup: CDR1 SEHNR, CDR2 FQNEAQ (reference sequence). The CDR3 has 16 amino acids. Here the CDR3 reads CASSFSEGLRGEKLFF. The CDR3 DNA reads as TGTGCCAGCAGCTTCTCGGAAGGACTACGGGGTGAAAAACTGTTTTTT.

This chain joins TRBV5-1 and TRBJ2-5, with 8 bases identical to TRBD2. Unmatched junction bases numbered 4, after V lost 1 base and J lost 5 bases. The CDR3 sequence is 14 residues long. Germline CDR1 reads SGHRS; CDR2 reads YFSETQ. CDR3 amino acids: CASSLTGGPETQYF. The CDR3 DNA follows: TGCGCCAGCAGCTTGACGGGGGGGCCGGAGACCCAGTACTTC.

Concerning this clone: Other DNA sequences of this sample code for an identical CDR3. The V call is TRBV7-2, the J call TRBJ2-5; 7 nucleotides agree with TRBD2. CDR1 SGHTA and CDR2 FQGNSA come from the germline V gene. The CDR3 is made up of 14 amino acids. The V gene end was trimmed by 1 base and the J gene end by 3 bases; junction bases not matched to a gene: 2. The CDR3 nucleotides are TGTGCCAGCAGCTTAGGGCTAGCGGAAGAGACCCAGTACTTC. This encodes CASSLGLAEETQYF. Full variable domain (missing parts from reference TRBV7-2 and TRBJ2-5): GAGVSQSPSNKVTEKGKDVELRCDPISGHTALYWYRQSLGQGLEFLIYFQGNSAPDKSGLPSDRFSAERTGGSVSTLTIQRTQQEDSAVYLCASSLGLAEETQYFGPGTRLLVL.

The V and J genes are TRBV5-6 and TRBJ2-1, with 8 bases aligning to TRBD2. The CDR3 loop spans 14 amino acids. With V trimmed by 3 bases and J by 9 bases, 8 bases remained unmatched. The V gene's germline CDR1 is SGHDT and CDR2 YYEEEE. DNA for the CDR3: TGTGCCAGCAGCTCAACGGGGGGGTTTGGTGAGCAGTTCTTC. This sequence encodes CASSSTGGFGEQFF.

This clone has just one count. The chain employs TRBV5-8 and TRBJ1-3; perhaps TRBD1 as D (6 bases). Trimming took off 4 bases at V and 0 bases at J, with 14 bases between the two ends. CDR3 length: 16 residues. Per the germline V gene, CDR1 is SGHTS and CDR2 is YDEGEE. CDR3 bases: TGTGCCAGCAGCAGGGGGACGGCGAGCTCTGGAAACACCATATATTTT. As protein: CASSRGTASSGNTIYF.

The rearrangement joins TRBV9 to TRBJ2-7; maybe TRBD2 (5 bases). Trimming took 7 bases from V and 3 from J, leaving 8 bases between them. This CDR3 has 11 amino acids. CDR1 SGDLS and CDR2 YYNGEE come from the germline V gene. The CDR3, as DNA: TGTGCCAGCGCGAGGGACTACGAGCAGTACTTC. As protein: CASARDYEQYF.

The chain combines TRBV7-3 with TRBJ2-3; 9 bases line up with TRBD1. Per the germline V gene, CDR1 is SGHTA and CDR2 is FQGTGA. V shed 5 bases and J 3 bases; nucleotides not matched to a gene: 9. The CDR3 contains 16 residues. Here the CDR3 reads CASSPKGQGITDTQYF. The CDR3 bases are TGTGCCAGCAGCCCAAAGGGACAGGGAATTACAGATACGCAGTATTTT.

The chain uses TRBV29-1 and TRBJ2-1; TRBD1 is a possible D gene (5 bases). The germline V gene has CDR1 SQVTM and CDR2 ANQGSEA. The CDR3 runs 11 residues. V lost 3 bases, J lost 15 bases, and 15 bases lay in between. CDR3 protein: CSVEWSLGRFF. In DNA, the CDR3 is TGCAGCGTTGAGTGGTCTTTGGGGCGGTTCTTC.

This chain links TRBV6-1 with TRBJ1-3; possibly TRBD1 for D (5 bases). The CDR3 consists of 14 residues. The germline V and J ends were trimmed by 7 bases and 3 bases, with 13 bases remaining between them. The V gene's germline CDR1 is MNHNS and CDR2 SASEGT. CDR3 DNA: TGTGCCAGCACGGAGGGACTAGTTGGAAACACCATATATTTT. Translation: CASTEGLVGNTIYF.

This clone was seen just once. The chain links TRBV5-5 to TRBJ1-6; no reliable D call. The V end lost 5 bases, the J end lost 2 bases, and 8 bases lay between the germline ends. The germline V gene has CDR1 SGHKS and CDR2 YYEKEE (reference sequence). The CDR3 sequence is 14 residues long. The CDR3 DNA follows: TGTGCCAGCAGACTAATTCCCTATAATTCACCCCTCCACTTT. This gives the protein CASRLIPYNSPLHF.

The chain couples TRBV11-2 to TRBJ2-3; the match to TRBD1 covers 10 bases. CDR1 is SGHAT and CDR2 is FQNNGV in the germline V gene. V lost 5 bases, J lost 4 bases, and 3 bases stayed unmatched. The CDR3 has 14 residues. The CDR3 spells CASSRDRGSDTQYF. The CDR3 DNA is TGTGCCAGCAGCCGGGACAGGGGATCAGATACGCAGTATTTT.

The rearrangement uses TRBV7-2 and TRBJ1-5; D call uncertain. Germline V CDR1 and CDR2: SGHTA, FQGNSA. The CDR3 has 15 amino acids. Trimming removed 8 bases from V and 2 bases from J, with 16 bases in between. The CDR3 bases are TGTGCCAGCGGTGGACTAACTGATGGCAATCAGCCCCAGCATTTT. This codes for CASGGLTDGNQPQHF.

This clone was seen repeatedly, ten times or more. J is TRBJ1-1 and V is TRBV11-2; D not certain. This CDR3 spans 15 amino acids. Germline CDR1 is SGHAT and CDR2 is FQNNGV. The germline V and J ends were trimmed by 8 bases and 1 base, with 17 bases remaining between them. The CDR3 is CASLRSLDPNTEAFF. The CDR3 bases are TGTGCCAGCTTAAGAAGCCTCGATCCGAACACTGAAGCTTTCTTT.

The chain is built from TRBV6-1 and TRBJ1-5; a weak D match, TRBD1 (6 bases). Trimming stripped 6 bases from V and 6 bases from J, with 12 bases between. Germline V gives CDR1 MNHNS, CDR2 SASEGT. This CDR3 has 13 amino acids. For the CDR3, the DNA is TGTGCCAGCAGAGGGGGGGTCGGTCAGCCCCAGCATTTT. This gives the protein CASRGGVGQPQHF.

V gene TRBV18 combines with J gene TRBJ2-7; 7 nucleotides agree with TRBD1. The ends lost 4 bases at V and 3 bases at J; junction bases unmatched: 6. Germline assignment: CDR1 KGHSH and CDR2 LQKENI. The CDR3 spans 14 residues. The CDR3 loop reads CASSRGQVNYEQYF. CDR3 in DNA: TGTGCCAGCTCACGAGGACAGGTGAACTACGAGCAGTACTTC.